This T cell receptor beta chain was captured by sequencing in a study of T cell responses to AZD1222 COVID-19 vaccine. Findings and caveats of the study: After the peak T cell response, and only then, were repertoires sampled.

Worth noting for this clone: Its antigen remains unidentified.

Assay used: immunoSEQ multiplex PCR; TCRdb lists only in-frame clones, some missing. This table holds about 160,000 clones, about 90% found once. The CDR3 spans 13 residues. Germline CDR1 GTSNPN, CDR2 SVGIG (reference sequence). V shed 0 bases and J shed 10 bases, with 15 bases lying between them. This clonotype originated in an adult in good health. The specimen was peripheral blood, collected on day 0 of MenACWY control vaccination. This sequence joins TRBV30 and TRBJ1-1, with D hard to call. The DNA for the CDR3 is TGTGCCTGGAGTGTAAGTTTAAGTGTCTTAGCTTTCTTT. Amino acid sequence: CAWSVSLSVLAFF. Supplemented by reference TRBV30 and TRBJ1-1, the full variable domain reads SQTIHQWPATLVQPVGSPLSLECTVEGTSNPNLYWYRQAAGRGLQLLFYSVGIGQISSEVPQNLSASRPQDRQFILSSKKLLLSDSGFYLCAWSVSLSVLAFFGQGTRLTVV.